This TCR beta chain was identified in a study of cytomegalovirus exposure and HLA in healthy donors. For the study at large: Among around 200 million T cells, an earlier analysis found about 100 million unique TCR beta sequences.

There are 14 residues in the CDR3. V was cut by 0 bases and J by 4 bases, with 8 bases left in between. From germline, CDR1 is SGHNT and CDR2 YENEEA. General observations from the study: A reported reduction in N-insertions relative to the roughly 710-donor mean was seen in an Asian-associated ancestry cluster in a later analysis. Because they were indistinguishable, some V segments, including TRBV6-2 and TRBV6-3, were excluded. Productive status was seen about 90% or about 30% of the time for most TCR beta V segments in an earlier analysis.

PCR employed 60 Vbeta and 13 Jbeta primers. Profiled with immunoSEQ multiplex PCR; TCRdb holds only in-frame clones, not every one. The data hold over 110,000 clones, with 70% to 85% observed a single time. A remark on this clone: Its antigen is currently unknown.

Specimen: PBMCs. The genes are TRBV11-3 and TRBJ2-3; perhaps TRBD2 as D (5 bases). The origin of this receptor is a male donor in good health and CMV-seronegative. CDR3 residues: CASSLDRGPDTQYF. CDR3 bases: TGTGCCAGCAGCTTAGATCGAGGGCCAGATACGCAGTATTTT. Full variable domain (outside the CDR3, taken from reference TRBV11-3 and TRBJ2-3): EAGVVQSPRYKIIEKKQPVAFWCNPISGHNTLYWYLQNLGQGPELLIRYENEEAVDDSQLPKDRFSAERLKGVDSTLKIQPAELGDSAVYLCASSLDRGPDTQYFGPGTRLTVL.